This paragraph reports one TCR beta chain. Assay: immunoSEQ multiplex PCR; the TCRdb copy retains only in-frame clones and omits some. The repertoire holds fewer than 200,000 clones, with 87% as singletons. These data are taken from a study of blood T cell repertoires in COVID-19. Turning to the study itself: PBMCs, B-cell-depleted T cells, or T cells provided the cDNA or gDNA that made up the material.

V dropped 0 bases and J dropped 9; count of bases not matched to a gene: 9. Germline lookup yields CDR1 SGHDN and CDR2 FVKESK. The CDR3 length is 15 residues. The TCR originated in a woman in her sixties who had recovered from COVID-19. What was sequenced was peripheral blood. The rearrangement uses TRBV14 and TRBJ2-7; 9 nucleotides agree with TRBD1. The CDR3 region has the DNA TGTGCCAGCAGCCAAGATTACAGGGGGCCCATAAGGCAGTACTTC. Residues: CASSQDYRGPIRQYF.